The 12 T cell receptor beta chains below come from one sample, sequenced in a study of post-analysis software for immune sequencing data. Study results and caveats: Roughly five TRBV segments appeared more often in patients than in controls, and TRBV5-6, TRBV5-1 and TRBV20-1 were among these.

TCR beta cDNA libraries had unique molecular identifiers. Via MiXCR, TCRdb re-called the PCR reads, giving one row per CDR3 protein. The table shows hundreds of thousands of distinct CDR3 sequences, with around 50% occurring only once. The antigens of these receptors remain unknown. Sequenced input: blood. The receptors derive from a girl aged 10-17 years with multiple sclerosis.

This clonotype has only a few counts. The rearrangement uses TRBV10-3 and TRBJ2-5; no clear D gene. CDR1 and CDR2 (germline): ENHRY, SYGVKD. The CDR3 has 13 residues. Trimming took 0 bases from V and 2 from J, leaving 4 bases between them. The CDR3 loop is CAISESQQETQYF. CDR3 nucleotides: TGTGCCATCAGTGAGTCCCAGCAAGAGACCCAGTACTTC.

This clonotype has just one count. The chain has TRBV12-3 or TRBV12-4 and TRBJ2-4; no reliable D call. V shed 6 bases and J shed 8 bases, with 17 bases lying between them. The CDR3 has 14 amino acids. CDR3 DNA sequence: TGTGCCAGCAGCCCCGGTTTAAGGCTGGACATTCAGTACTTC. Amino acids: CASSPGLRLDIQYF.

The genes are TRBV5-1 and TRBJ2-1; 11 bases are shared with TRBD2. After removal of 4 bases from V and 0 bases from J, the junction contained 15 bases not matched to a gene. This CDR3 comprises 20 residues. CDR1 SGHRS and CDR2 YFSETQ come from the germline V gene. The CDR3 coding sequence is TGCGCCAGCAGCCAACGAGGATTGGGACTAGCGGATGACTCCTACAATGAGCAGTTCTTC. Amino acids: CASSQRGLGLADDSYNEQFF.

Here the CDR3 reads CSARAVNEQFF. CDR3 nucleotides: TGCAGTGCTAGAGCGGTGAATGAGCAGTTCTTC. V is TRBV20-1 and J is TRBJ2-1; D remains unclear. The CDR3 spans 11 residues. V was clipped by 1 base and J by 7 bases, with 5 bases between them. Germline lookup yields CDR1 DFQATT and CDR2 SNEGSKA (reference sequence).

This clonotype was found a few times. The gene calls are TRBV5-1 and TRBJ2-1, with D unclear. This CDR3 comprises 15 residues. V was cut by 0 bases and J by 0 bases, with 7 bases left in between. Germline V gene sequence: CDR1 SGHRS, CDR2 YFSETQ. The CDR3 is CASSLEHSSYNEQFF. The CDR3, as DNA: TGCGCCAGCAGCTTGGAACATAGCTCCTACAATGAGCAGTTCTTC. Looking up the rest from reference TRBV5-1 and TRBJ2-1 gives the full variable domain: KAGVTQTPRYLIKTRGQQVTLSCSPISGHRSVSWYQQTPGQGLQFLFEYFSETQRNKGNFPGRFSGRQFSNSRSEMNVSTLELGDSALYLCASSLEHSSYNEQFFGPGTRLTVL.

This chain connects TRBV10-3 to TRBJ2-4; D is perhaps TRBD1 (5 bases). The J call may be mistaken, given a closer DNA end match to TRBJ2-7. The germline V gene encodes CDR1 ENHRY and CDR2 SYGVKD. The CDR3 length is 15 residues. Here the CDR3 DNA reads TGTGCCATCAGTGGACCAGTGTTAGGGGCATACGAGCAGTACTTC. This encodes CAISGPVLGAYEQYF.

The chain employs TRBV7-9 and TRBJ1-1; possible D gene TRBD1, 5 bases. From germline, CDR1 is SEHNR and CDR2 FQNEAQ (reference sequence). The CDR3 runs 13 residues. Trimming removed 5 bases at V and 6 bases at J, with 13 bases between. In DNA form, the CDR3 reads TGTGCCAGCAGCGCGGGGCTAAACGCTGAAGCTTTCTTT. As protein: CASSAGLNAEAFF.

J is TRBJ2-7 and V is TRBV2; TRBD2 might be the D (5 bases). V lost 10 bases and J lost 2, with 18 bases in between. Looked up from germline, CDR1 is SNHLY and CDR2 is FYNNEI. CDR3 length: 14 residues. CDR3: CATTARGPAYEQYF. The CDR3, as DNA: TGTGCCACCACCGCACGGGGTCCGGCCTACGAGCAGTACTTC.

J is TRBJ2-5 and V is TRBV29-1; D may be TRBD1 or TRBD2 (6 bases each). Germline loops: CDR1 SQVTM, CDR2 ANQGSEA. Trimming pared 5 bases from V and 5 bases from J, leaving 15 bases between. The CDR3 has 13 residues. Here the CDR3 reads CSVTGRGGETQYF. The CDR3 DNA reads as TGCAGCGTTACCGGGAGAGGGGGGGAGACCCAGTACTTC.

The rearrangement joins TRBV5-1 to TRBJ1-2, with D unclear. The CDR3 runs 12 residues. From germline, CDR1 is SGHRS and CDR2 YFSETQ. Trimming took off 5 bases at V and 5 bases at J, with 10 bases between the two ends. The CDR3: CASRPDIYGYTF. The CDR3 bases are TGCGCCAGCAGGCCTGACATATATGGCTACACCTTC. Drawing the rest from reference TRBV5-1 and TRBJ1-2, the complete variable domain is KAGVTQTPRYLIKTRGQQVTLSCSPISGHRSVSWYQQTPGQGLQFLFEYFSETQRNKGNFPGRFSGRQFSNSRSEMNVSTLELGDSALYLCASRPDIYGYTFGSGTRLTVV.

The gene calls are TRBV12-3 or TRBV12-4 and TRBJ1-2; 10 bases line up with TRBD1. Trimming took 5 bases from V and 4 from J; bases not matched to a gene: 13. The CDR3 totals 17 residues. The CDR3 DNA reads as TGTGCCAGCAGTGTGACCGGGACAGGGGCCTCCGGCTATGGCTACACCTTC. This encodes CASSVTGTGASGYGYTF.

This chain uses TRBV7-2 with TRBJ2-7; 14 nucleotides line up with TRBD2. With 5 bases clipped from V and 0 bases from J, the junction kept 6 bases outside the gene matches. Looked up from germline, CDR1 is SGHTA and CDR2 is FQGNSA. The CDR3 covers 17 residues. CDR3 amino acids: CASSIRTSGGFSYEQYF. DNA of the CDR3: TGTGCCAGCAGCATAAGGACTAGCGGGGGGTTCTCCTACGAGCAGTACTTC.